These T cell receptor beta chains were read from a single sample in a study of shared clonotypes between healthy human individuals. Repertoires were generated with immunoSEQ multiplex PCR, while TCRdb's copy carries only in-frame clones and drops some. The repertoire has around 2.5 million clones, over 85% of them found once; the top ten carry about 0.38%. The sequenced sample was naive CD4+ T cells from PBMCs. These receptors were taken from a man between 18 and 35 years old in good health. Some clones in this sample may be carry-over from other donors' samples. CDR3s include the opening cysteine and the closing phenylalanine or tryptophan. D genes are given only for firm matches. The listing skips clone size in some rows; elsewhere it reads once, few, many or a size class.

J: TRBJ2-2; V: TRBV5-1; size: -; D: -; CDR3: CASSLGVLGRAYTGELFF; DNA: TGCGCCAGCAGCTTGGGGGTTCTGGGCAGGGCGTACACCGGGGAGCTGTTTTTT
J: TRBJ2-3; V: TRBV30; size: -; D: -; CDR3: CAWSHSALGDTQYF; DNA: TGTGCCTGGAGTCATAGCGCGTTGGGAGATACGCAGTATTTT
J: TRBJ2-1; V: TRBV30; size: -; D: -; CDR3: CACATGKGSNEQFF; DNA: TGTGCCTGTGCCACAGGGAAGGGCTCCAATGAGCAGTTCTTC
J: TRBJ2-7; V: TRBV21-1; size: -; D: -; CDR3: CASSKEGVGF; DNA: TGTGCCAGCAGCAAAGAAGGAGTCGGGTTC
J: TRBJ1-2; V: TRBV5-1; size: -; D: TRBD1; CDR3: CASSPGTGDNYGYTF; DNA: TGCGCCAGCAGCCCGGGGACAGGTGATAACTATGGCTACACCTTC
J: TRBJ1-2; V: TRBV19; size: -; D: TRBD1; CDR3: CASCRQGSYGYTF; DNA: TGTGCCAGCTGTAGACAGGGAAGCTATGGCTACACCTTC
J: TRBJ2-7; V: TRBV7-8; size: -; D: -; CDR3: CASSLAGPGNYEQYF; DNA: TGTGCCAGCAGCTTAGCTGGGCCAGGGAACTACGAGCAGTACTTC
J: TRBJ2-1; V: TRBV7-3; size: -; D: TRBD2; CDR3: CASSSGLAGFNEQFF; DNA: TGTGCCAGCAGCTCGGGACTAGCGGGCTTCAATGAGCAGTTCTTC
J: TRBJ2-2; V: TRBV2; size: -; D: TRBD2; CDR3: CASILLAGVTGELFF; DNA: TGTGCCAGCATTCTATTAGCGGGAGTCACCGGGGAGCTGTTTTTT
J: TRBJ2-2; V: TRBV11-3; size: -; D: -; CDR3: CASSPKTSYRELFF; DNA: TGTGCCAGCAGCCCAAAAACTTCCTACCGGGAGCTGTTTTTT
J: TRBJ1-2; V: TRBV6-5; size: -; D: -; CDR3: CASSGRDTGWDYTF; DNA: TGTGCCAGCAGTGGCCGGGACACAGGATGGGACTACACCTTC
J: TRBJ1-3; V: TRBV7-8; size: -; D: -; CDR3: CASSLARPAAPGNTIYF; DNA: TGTGCCAGCAGCTTAGCGAGGCCGGCGGCTCCTGGGAACACCATATATTTT
J: TRBJ2-7; V: TRBV19; size: -; D: TRBD1; CDR3: CASSIVGQGDEQYF; DNA: TGTGCCAGTAGTATAGTCGGACAGGGGGACGAGCAGTACTTC
J: TRBJ2-2; V: TRBV7-7; size: few; D: -; CDR3: CASSPDGNTGELFF; DNA: TGTGCCAGCAGCCCCGACGGGAACACCGGGGAGCTGTTTTTT
J: TRBJ1-1; V: TRBV5-1; size: -; D: TRBD1; CDR3: CASSIRTGTNTEAFF; DNA: TGCGCCAGCAGCATAAGGACAGGGACGAACACTGAAGCTTTCTTT
J: TRBJ2-2; V: TRBV5-1; size: once; D: -; CDR3: CASSFSRGAGELFF; DNA: TGCGCCAGCAGCTTTTCTCGGGGAGCCGGGGAGCTGTTTTTT
J: TRBJ2-1; V: TRBV4-3; size: -; D: -; CDR3: CASSQDSFPAEQFF; DNA: TGCGCCAGCAGCCAAGATTCGTTTCCGGCTGAGCAGTTCTTC
J: TRBJ1-1; V: TRBV7-8; size: -; D: -; CDR3: CASSLVVIPRATEAFF; DNA: TGTGCCAGCAGCTTAGTCGTAATTCCGAGGGCCACTGAAGCTTTCTTT
J: TRBJ2-1; V: TRBV28; size: -; D: -; CDR3: CASRGGDSYNEQFF; DNA: TGTGCCAGCAGGGGCGGGGACTCCTACAATGAGCAGTTCTTC
J: TRBJ2-5; V: TRBV5-1; size: -; D: TRBD2; CDR3: CASSLVPSGSGVETQYF; DNA: TGCGCCAGCAGCTTGGTGCCTAGCGGGAGTGGGGTGGAGACCCAGTACTTC
J: TRBJ1-1; V: TRBV6-1; size: -; D: TRBD1; CDR3: CASSGSRGQGAFF; DNA: TGTGCCAGCAGTGGCTCCAGGGGGCAGGGGGCTTTCTTT
J: TRBJ2-5; V: TRBV7-9; size: -; D: -; CDR3: CASSLGGLGTQYF; DNA: TGTGCCAGCAGCTTAGGGGGCCTTGGGACCCAGTACTTC
J: TRBJ2-1; V: TRBV12-5; size: -; D: -; CDR3: CASAPPRGGNSNEQFF; DNA: TGTGCTAGTGCCCCACCGCGGGGCGGGAATTCCAATGAGCAGTTCTTC
J: TRBJ1-3; V: TRBV15; size: -; D: -; CDR3: CATSRGTGGNTIYF; DNA: TGTGCCACCAGCCGCGGGACGGGCGGAAACACCATATATTTT
J: TRBJ1-1; V: TRBV7-9; size: -; D: -; CDR3: CASSPPGPGVYTEAFF; DNA: TGTGCCAGCAGTCCACCCGGTCCCGGGGTCTACACTGAAGCTTTCTTT
J: TRBJ2-7; V: TRBV7-2; size: -; D: -; CDR3: CASSLVAKSYEQYF; DNA: TGTGCCAGCAGCTTAGTAGCCAAGTCCTACGAGCAGTACTTC
J: TRBJ1-5; V: TRBV18; size: -; D: -; CDR3: CASSPYSDQPQHF; DNA: TGTGCCAGCTCACCCTACTCCGATCAGCCCCAGCATTTT
J: TRBJ2-2; V: TRBV6-6; size: -; D: TRBD2; CDR3: CASSYLGLAGTGELFF; DNA: TGTGCCAGCAGTTACCTTGGACTAGCGGGGACCGGGGAGCTGTTTTTT
J: TRBJ1-1; V: TRBV2; size: -; D: -; CDR3: CASRLQGNTEAFF; DNA: TGTGCCAGCCGCCTACAGGGGAACACTGAAGCTTTCTTT
J: TRBJ2-7; V: TRBV15; size: -; D: -; CDR3: CATSVLETIRPYEQYF; DNA: TGTGCCACCAGCGTCTTAGAGACAATTAGACCCTACGAGCAGTACTTC
J: TRBJ1-4; V: TRBV5-4; size: -; D: -; CDR3: CASSLAASNEKLFF; DNA: TGTGCCAGCAGCTTGGCGGCCTCTAATGAAAAACTGTTTTTT
J: TRBJ2-7; V: TRBV5-1; size: -; D: TRBD1; CDR3: CASSSGQGPTYEQYF; DNA: TGCGCCAGCAGCTCGGGACAGGGGCCCACCTACGAGCAGTACTTC
J: TRBJ2-7; V: TRBV10-3; size: -; D: TRBD1; CDR3: CAISRAGQGTSQRYF; DNA: TGTGCCATTTCTCGGGCGGGACAGGGGACGTCCCAAAGATACTTC
J: TRBJ1-1; V: TRBV28; size: once; D: -; CDR3: CASLEGGAEAFF; DNA: TGTGCCAGTCTAGAGGGGGGGGCTGAAGCTTTCTTT
J: TRBJ2-1; V: TRBV5-1; size: -; D: -; CDR3: CASSLERGAYNEQFF; DNA: TGCGCCAGCAGCTTGGAACGGGGGGCGTACAATGAGCAGTTCTTC
J: TRBJ2-3; V: TRBV11-2; size: -; D: TRBD2; CDR3: CASSVTSGGTDTQYF; DNA: TGTGCCAGCAGCGTGACTAGCGGGGGAACAGATACGCAGTATTTT
J: TRBJ2-7; V: TRBV6-6; size: -; D: -; CDR3: CASSIGLGYEQYF; DNA: TGTGCCAGCAGTATTGGACTCGGCTACGAGCAGTACTTC
J: TRBJ2-5; V: TRBV7-9; size: -; D: TRBD1; CDR3: CASSQQGFPETQYF; DNA: TGTGCCAGCAGCCAACAGGGGTTTCCAGAGACCCAGTACTTC
J: TRBJ1-2; V: TRBV30; size: -; D: -; CDR3: CAWSVINLRAYGYTF; DNA: TGTGCCTGGAGTGTAATCAACCTCAGGGCCTATGGCTACACCTTC
J: TRBJ2-3; V: TRBV6-5; size: once; D: -; CDR3: CASKGRSRDTQYF; DNA: TGTGCCAGCAAGGGAAGGAGCAGGGATACGCAGTATTTT
J: TRBJ2-7; V: TRBV6-6; size: -; D: -; CDR3: CASSYRASSEQYF; DNA: TGTGCCAGCAGTTACAGGGCTAGCTCCGAGCAGTACTTC
J: TRBJ1-1; V: TRBV30; size: -; D: TRBD1; CDR3: CAWRVEVRGLRTEAFF; DNA: TGTGCCTGGAGGGTGGAGGTCAGGGGGCTGCGGACTGAAGCTTTCTTT
J: TRBJ1-1; V: TRBV19; size: -; D: -; CDR3: CASRQQTKMNTEAFF; DNA: TGTGCCAGTAGACAACAGACAAAAATGAACACTGAAGCTTTCTTT
J: TRBJ1-1; V: TRBV19; size: -; D: TRBD1; CDR3: CASRTGTGGSPSGYTEAFF; DNA: TGTGCCAGTAGAACCGGGACAGGGGGTTCCCCGTCGGGCTACACTGAAGCTTTCTTT
J: TRBJ2-2; V: TRBV9; size: -; D: -; CDR3: CASSVGTLNTGELFF; DNA: TGTGCCAGCAGCGTAGGGACACTCAACACCGGGGAGCTGTTTTTT
J: TRBJ2-7; V: TRBV11-2; size: -; D: TRBD2; CDR3: CASSTSGIYEQYF; DNA: TGTGCCAGCAGCACTAGCGGAATCTACGAGCAGTACTTC
J: TRBJ2-5; V: TRBV5-1; size: -; D: -; CDR3: CASSPQYVVPQETQYF; DNA: TGCGCCAGCAGCCCGCAATATGTGGTCCCGCAAGAGACCCAGTACTTC
J: TRBJ1-1; V: TRBV6-1; size: -; D: TRBD1; CDR3: CASRGTGMDEAFF; DNA: TGTGCCAGCAGGGGGACAGGGATGGATGAAGCTTTCTTT
J: TRBJ1-2; V: TRBV7-8; size: -; D: TRBD1; CDR3: CASSIGQGYIGYTF; DNA: TGTGCCAGCAGCATCGGACAGGGATATATTGGCTACACCTTC
J: TRBJ2-5; V: TRBV10-3; size: -; D: -; CDR3: CAISVDLRGLALLQETQYF; DNA: TGTGCCATCAGTGTGGACTTACGGGGTCTAGCGCTACTCCAAGAGACCCAGTACTTC
J: TRBJ2-7; V: TRBV28; size: few; D: -; CDR3: CASSPKGPYYEQYF; DNA: TGTGCCAGCAGTCCTAAAGGACCCTACTACGAGCAGTACTTC
J: TRBJ1-1; V: TRBV4-2; size: -; D: TRBD1; CDR3: CASSQATRQGYGTEAFF; DNA: TGTGCCAGCAGCCAAGCTACTCGACAGGGCTATGGCACTGAAGCTTTCTTT
J: TRBJ2-6; V: TRBV28; size: -; D: TRBD1; CDR3: CASSTGTGETGANVLTF; DNA: TGTGCCAGCAGTACCGGGACAGGGGAGACTGGGGCCAACGTCCTGACTTTC